Reported below is one T cell receptor (beta chain). No antigen is known for it. Clones were read by immunoSEQ multiplex PCR, and TCRdb kept only the in-frame ones, dropping some. This sample has fewer than 200,000 clones, with 88% found just once. This sample stems from a study of radiation and T cells in renal cell carcinoma. Points from the study as a whole: From baseline, blood top tumor clonotypes peaked at 2 weeks post-radiation.

The CDR3 covers 14 residues. Trimming left V 1 base short and J 1 base short, with 7 bases between. Germline CDR1 and CDR2: LNHDA and SQIVND (reference sequence). Time point here: blood 4 weeks post-SBRT, at nephrectomy. Treatment reported: 15 Gy SBRT to primary tumor, nephrectomy 4 weeks later. Nephrectomy followed 15 Gy stereotactic body radiation by 4 weeks. Clear cell pathology was present in this patient's renal cell carcinoma. This sequence joins TRBV19 and TRBJ1-1, with unresolved D. The starting material was blood, obtained from a patient whose treatment included radiotherapy and nephrectomy. The sequence was collected from a woman aged 50 to 60 with renal cell carcinoma. CDR3 sequence (DNA): TGTGCCAGTAGTATAGGTTTAGGGAACACTGAAGCTTTCTTT. This sequence encodes CASSIGLGNTEAFF.